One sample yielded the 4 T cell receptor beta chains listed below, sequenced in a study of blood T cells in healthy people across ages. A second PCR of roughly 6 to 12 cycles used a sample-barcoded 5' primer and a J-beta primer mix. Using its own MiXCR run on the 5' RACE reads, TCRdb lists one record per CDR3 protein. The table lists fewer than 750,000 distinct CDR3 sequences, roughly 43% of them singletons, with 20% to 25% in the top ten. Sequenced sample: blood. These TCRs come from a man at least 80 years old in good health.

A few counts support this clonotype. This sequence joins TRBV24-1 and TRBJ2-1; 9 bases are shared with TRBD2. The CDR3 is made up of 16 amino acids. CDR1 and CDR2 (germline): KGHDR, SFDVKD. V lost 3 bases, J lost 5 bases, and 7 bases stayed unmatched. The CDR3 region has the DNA TGTGCCACCAGTGATAAACTAGCGGGTCTCCACAATGAGCAGTTCTTC. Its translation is CATSDKLAGLHNEQFF.

The CDR3 coding sequence is TGTGCCAGCAGCGGGTCCCGCACAGATACGCAGTATTTT. It is translated as CASSGSRTDTQYF. The J gene is TRBJ2-3, the V gene TRBV13, with D unresolved. Per the germline V gene, CDR1 is PRHDT and CDR2 is FYEKMQ (reference sequence). The CDR3 covers 13 residues. Trimming took off 5 bases at V and 1 base at J, with 7 bases between the two ends. The complete variable domain, with remaining parts taken from reference TRBV13 and TRBJ2-3, reads AAGVIQSPRHLIKEKRETATLKCYPIPRHDTVYWYQQGPGQDPQFLISFYEKMQSDKGSIPDRFSAQQFSDYHSELNMSSLELGDSALYFCASSGSRTDTQYFGPGTRLTVL.

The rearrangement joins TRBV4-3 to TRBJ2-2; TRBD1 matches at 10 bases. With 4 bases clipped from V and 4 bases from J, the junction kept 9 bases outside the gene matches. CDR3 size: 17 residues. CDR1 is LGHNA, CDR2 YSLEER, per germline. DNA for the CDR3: TGCGCCAGCAGCCCTAAGACGGGACAGGGGACCACCGGGGAGCTGTTTTTT. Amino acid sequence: CASSPKTGQGTTGELFF.

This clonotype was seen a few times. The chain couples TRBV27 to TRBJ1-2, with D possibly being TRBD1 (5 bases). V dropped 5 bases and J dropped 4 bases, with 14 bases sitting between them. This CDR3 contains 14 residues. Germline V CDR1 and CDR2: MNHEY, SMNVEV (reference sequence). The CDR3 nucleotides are TGTGCCAGCAGTGCCACCGGTGACAGCTATGGCTACACCTTC. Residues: CASSATGDSYGYTF.